What follows are 15 T cell receptor beta chains derived from one specimen sequenced in a study of cytomegalovirus exposure and HLA in healthy donors. Sequenced by immunoSEQ multiplex PCR; TCRdb stores in-frame clones only, minus some. The profile shows 200,000 to 250,000 clones, roughly 88% of them singletons. The sample consisted of PBMCs. The receptors derive from a woman in her twenties or thirties in good health and CMV-seropositive.

The V call is TRBV27, the J call TRBJ2-1; D possibly corresponds to TRBD2 (6 bases). Per the germline V gene, CDR1 is MNHEY and CDR2 is SMNVEV (reference sequence). CDR3 length: 18 amino acids. Trimming took 0 bases from V and 0 from J, leaving 15 bases between them. The chain's CDR3 is CASSLSGGSYSSYNEQFF. The CDR3 DNA is TGTGCCAGCAGTTTATCGGGGGGATCGTACTCCTCCTACAATGAGCAGTTCTTC.

This clone is a singleton in its sample. The V call is TRBV4-1, the J call TRBJ2-7, with TRBD2 matching over 11 bases. From germline, CDR1 is MGHRA and CDR2 YSYEKL. CDR3 size: 15 residues. V lost 5 bases to trimming and J lost 0 bases; unmatched junction nucleotides: 3. The DNA of the CDR3 is TGCGCCAGCAGCTTAACTAGCGGGAGCTCCTACGAGCAGTACTTC. Its translation is CASSLTSGSSYEQYF.

The chain links TRBV7-2 to TRBJ2-1; 10 nucleotides align to TRBD2. The germline V gene encodes CDR1 SGHTA and CDR2 FQGNSA. With V trimmed by 6 bases and J by 8 bases, 4 bases remained unmatched. CDR3 length: 13 residues. The CDR3 DNA reads as TGTGCCAGCAGTCGTAGCGGGAGGCATGAGCAGTTCTTC. It codes for CASSRSGRHEQFF.

The table lists this clone with a few counts. The DNA for the CDR3 is TGTGCCAGCAGCCCAACAGGAGGAGGCAATCAGCCCCAGCATTTT. As protein: CASSPTGGGNQPQHF. The V gene is TRBV9, the J gene TRBJ1-5, with D possibly being TRBD1 (5 bases). The CDR3 runs 15 residues. Germline-derived CDR1 and CDR2 are SGDLS and YYNGEE. Trimming left V 4 bases short and J 2 bases short, with 13 bases between. Variable domain in full (rest from reference TRBV9 and TRBJ1-5): DSGVTQTPKHLITATGQRVTLRCSPRSGDLSVYWYQQSLDQGLQFLIQYYNGEERAKGNILERFSAQQFPDLHSELNLSSLELGDSALYFCASSPTGGGNQPQHFGDGTRLSIL.

This chain joins TRBV5-1 and TRBJ1-1, with D uncertain. V was cut by 0 bases and J by 6 bases, with 12 bases left in between. The germline V gene has CDR1 SGHRS and CDR2 YFSETQ. The CDR3 covers 14 residues. CDR3 in amino acids: CASSLGPSQAEAFF. CDR3 in DNA: TGCGCCAGCAGCTTGGGTCCGTCCCAGGCTGAAGCTTTCTTT.

V is TRBV4-2 and J is TRBJ1-5, with TRBD1 identical over 7 bases. Germline V gene data show CDR1 as LGHNA and CDR2 as YNFKEQ. The CDR3 is 14 amino acids. With V trimmed by 4 bases and J by 6 bases, 6 bases remained unmatched. The CDR3 DNA reads TGTGCCAGCAGCCCCGGACAGGAGGGTCAGCCCCAGCATTTT. Encoded protein: CASSPGQEGQPQHF.

This clone has just a few counts. V usage is TRBV11-2 and J usage is TRBJ2-7; D is unclear. Germline CDR1 is SGHAT and CDR2 is FQNNGV. V was cut by 3 bases and J by 6 bases, with 9 bases left in between. The CDR3 spans 12 residues. The CDR3 protein is CASSFASAEQYF. In nucleotides, the CDR3 is TGTGCCAGCAGCTTTGCCTCTGCCGAGCAGTACTTC.

V usage is TRBV5-4 and J usage is TRBJ2-7; TRBD1 matches at 10 bases. CDR1 SGHNT and CDR2 YYREEE come from the germline V gene (reference sequence). The CDR3 contains 16 residues. The ends lost 2 bases at V and 3 bases at J; junction bases unmatched: 8. Written as DNA, the CDR3 is TGTGCCAGCAGCTTTGTTCGGACAGGGGGGGGCTACGAGCAGTACTTC. Protein: CASSFVRTGGGYEQYF.

CDR3 DNA: TGTGCCAGCAGCTTGGATTCTATCGGAACTGGGGCCAACGTCCTGACTTTC. It encodes CASSLDSIGTGANVLTF. The chain joins TRBV5-4 to TRBJ2-6; unclear D gene. Germline V lookup: CDR1 SGHNT, CDR2 YYREEE (reference sequence). V lost 0 bases and J lost 2, with 12 bases in between. This CDR3 is 17 amino acids long. Looking up the rest from reference TRBV5-4 and TRBJ2-6 gives the full variable domain: ETGVTQSPTHLIKTRGQQVTLRCSSQSGHNTVSWYQQALGQGPQFIFQYYREEENGRGNFPPRFSGLQFPNYSSELNVNALELDDSALYLCASSLDSIGTGANVLTFGAGSRLTVL.

The rearrangement joins TRBV13 to TRBJ2-7; 10 bases line up with TRBD1. The CDR3 runs 14 residues. V shed 5 bases and J 5 bases; nucleotides not matched to a gene: 6. CDR1 is PRHDT, CDR2 FYEKMQ, per germline (reference sequence). The CDR3 DNA is TGTGCCAGCAGCGCCCGGGACAGGGGCCACGAGCAGTACTTC. Translating it yields CASSARDRGHEQYF.

A few counts support this clone. In the same sample, other DNA sequences code for this CDR3. The rearrangement links TRBV2 to TRBJ1-5; tentative D call: TRBD1 (6 bases). The CDR3 runs to 12 residues. Germline CDR1 is SNHLY and CDR2 is FYNNEI. V gave up 5 bases and J gave up 5 bases, with 7 bases separating them. CDR3 sequence (DNA): TGTGCCAGCAGTAAGGGGGATCAGCCCCAGCATTTT. This codes for CASSKGDQPQHF.

This clone was observed a handful of times. The genes are TRBV2 and TRBJ1-5, with unresolved D. Germline V gene data show CDR1 as SNHLY and CDR2 as FYNNEI. The CDR3 extends over 14 amino acids. V was pared by 6 bases and J by 9 bases, with 18 bases between. The CDR3 is CASRGWATKLPQHF. The CDR3 DNA reads as TGTGCCAGCAGAGGATGGGCCACTAAACTGCCCCAGCATTTT.

V and J are TRBV9 and TRBJ2-2, with no clear D. Germline V gene lookup returns CDR1 SGDLS and CDR2 YYNGEE. V was pared by 3 bases and J by 5 bases, with 14 bases between. There are 15 residues in the CDR3. This CDR3 reads CASSGPVKQTGELFF. The CDR3 DNA reads TGTGCCAGCAGCGGACCCGTCAAACAGACCGGGGAGCTGTTTTTT.

The V gene is TRBV27, the J gene TRBJ1-2; weak D call: TRBD1 (6 bases). Trimming took off 8 bases at V and 3 bases at J, with 7 bases between the two ends. Germline V gives CDR1 MNHEY, CDR2 SMNVEV (reference sequence). This CDR3 has 11 amino acids. The CDR3 protein is CASRTDYGYTF. In nucleotides, the CDR3 is TGTGCCAGCCGGACAGACTATGGCTACACCTTC.

The chain joins TRBV27 to TRBJ1-2, with TRBD1 matching over 7 bases. Germline assignment: CDR1 MNHEY and CDR2 SMNVEV (reference sequence). V trimming: 3 bases; J trimming: 0 bases; junction bases outside the gene matches: 1. CDR3 size: 14 residues. The CDR3 DNA sequence: TGTGCCAGCAGTTTGGGGACAGCTAACTATGGCTACACCTTC. This gives the protein CASSLGTANYGYTF.